Included here is one T cell receptor beta chain sequence, with context. Its matching antigen is unknown. The CDR3 runs 14 residues. With 6 bases removed from V and 5 bases from J, the gap between germline ends came to 15 bases. Germline V gene sequence: CDR1 MNHEY, CDR2 SMNVEV (reference sequence). Only in-frame clones appear in the TCRdb table, and some are missing; sequencing was by immunoSEQ multiplex PCR. The sample has tens of thousands of clones, around 85% seen once. This specimen comes from a study of T cells in localized non-small cell lung cancer. Findings and limits, study-wide: The study linked higher blood T cell density to longer overall survival. Clonality peaked in uninvolved adjacent lung rather than tumor. Tumor samples were not multi-region, leaving intratumor heterogeneity unexcluded. Of the top 100 tumor clones, median approximately 50 were in adjacent lung, around 28 among its top 100.

The rearrangement uses TRBV27 and TRBJ2-3; TRBD2 is a possible D gene (6 bases). The source material was peripheral blood, sampled before any cancer treatment. The receptor's source is a woman aged 35 to 70 with stage I lung adenocarcinoma. This chain's CDR3 is CASRPGLPIDTQYF. The CDR3 nucleotides read TGTGCCAGCAGACCGGGACTTCCCATAGATACGCAGTATTTT.